This TCR beta chain was captured in a study of control samples from healthy donors and cancer patients (dated by TCRdb to 2020 to 2022). As regards this clone: Its antigen is unknown. Per-nucleotide qualities are absent, and no much larger clonotype sits a single base away.

Receptor amplification or capture employed the immunoSEQ multiplex PCR assay. TCRdb mirrors the immuneACCESS table, restricted to in-frame sequences. Some clones are absent from its copies; in checked studies, under half trace to an unresolved V gene, and the reason for the others is unknown. The sample contains more than 95,000 clones, 70% to 90% of them found a single time. The ten largest clonotypes hold about 2.5% of the sample. Sequencing was carried out using blood. This TCR was sampled from a woman in her 70s in good health.

The nucleotides are TGTGCCAGCTCGCTTGGGACAGCGAACACCGGGGAGCTGTTTTTT. Its translation reads: CASSLGTANTGELFF. This sequence uses TRBV18 and TRBJ2-2; a stretch of 7 junction bases matches TRBD1. Measured from the cysteine to the phenylalanine, the CDR3 is 15 residues long. CDR3 DNA only is kept here, 45 bases in frame from base 1. Based on the germline V gene, the CDR1 and CDR2 sequences are KGHSH and LQKENI. From V the trimming removes 6 bases and from J it removes 0 bases, while the gene matches leave 4 bases of the junction unaccounted for.